This TCR beta chain was identified in a study of cytomegalovirus exposure and HLA in healthy donors. Study outcomes and limitations: In an earlier analysis, most TCR beta V segments were productive about 87% or about 30% of the time. Donor immune exposure was known only as CMV serostatus.

About this clone: Its specificity is not known.

PCR was performed using 60 Vbeta and 13 Jbeta primers. Sequencing used immunoSEQ multiplex PCR; TCRdb keeps in-frame clones, though not all of them. The sample shows around 140,000 clones, roughly 80% of them seen only once. Source material: PBMCs. The TCR originated in a man aged 35-49 years in good health and CMV-seropositive.

CDR3 amino acids: CASTPGSATPYEQYF. CDR3 nucleotide sequence: TGTGCCAGCACACCGGGTAGCGCCACCCCCTACGAGCAGTACTTC. The genes are TRBV11-2 and TRBJ2-7; possibly TRBD2 for D (5 bases). Germline V lookup: CDR1 SGHAT, CDR2 FQNNGV. V was trimmed by 7 bases and J by 2 bases, leaving 18 bases between them. CDR3 size: 15 residues.